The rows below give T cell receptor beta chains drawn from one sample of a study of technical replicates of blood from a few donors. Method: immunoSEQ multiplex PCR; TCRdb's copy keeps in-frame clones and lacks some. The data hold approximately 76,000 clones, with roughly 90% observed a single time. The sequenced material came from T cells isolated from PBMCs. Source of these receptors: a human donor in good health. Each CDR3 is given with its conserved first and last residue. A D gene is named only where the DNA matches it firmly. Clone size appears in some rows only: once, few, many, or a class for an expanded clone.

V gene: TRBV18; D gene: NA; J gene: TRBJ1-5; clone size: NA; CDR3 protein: CASSPEGDGQPQHF; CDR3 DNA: TGTGCCAGCTCACCCGAGGGGGACGGTCAGCCCCAGCATTTT
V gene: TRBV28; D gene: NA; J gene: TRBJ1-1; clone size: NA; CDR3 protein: CASSLERSFAEAFF; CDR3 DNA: TGTGCCAGCAGCCTCGAAAGGAGTTTCGCTGAAGCTTTCTTT
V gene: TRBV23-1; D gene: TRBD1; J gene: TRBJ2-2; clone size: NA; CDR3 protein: CAGRTGRTGELFF; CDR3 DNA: TGCGCCGGAAGGACAGGGCGCACCGGGGAGCTGTTTTTT
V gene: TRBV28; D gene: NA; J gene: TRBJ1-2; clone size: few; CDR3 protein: CASREGANYGYTF; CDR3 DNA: TGTGCCAGCAGAGAGGGGGCTAACTATGGCTACACCTTC
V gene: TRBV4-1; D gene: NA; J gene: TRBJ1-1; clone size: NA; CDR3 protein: CASSQQGRVDTEAFF; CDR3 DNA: TGCGCCAGCAGCCAACAGGGCCGAGTTGACACTGAAGCTTTCTTT
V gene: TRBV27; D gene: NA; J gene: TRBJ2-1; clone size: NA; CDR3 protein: CASSSSGGVYNEQFF; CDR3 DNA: TGTGCCAGCAGTTCCTCCGGCGGAGTCTACAATGAGCAGTTCTTC
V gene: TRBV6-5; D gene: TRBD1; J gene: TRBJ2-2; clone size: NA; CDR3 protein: CATRQGAIGELFF; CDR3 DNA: TGTGCCACCCGACAGGGGGCTATCGGGGAGCTGTTTTTT
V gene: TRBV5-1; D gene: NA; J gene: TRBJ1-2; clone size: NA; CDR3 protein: CASSLVADSNYGYTF; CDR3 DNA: TGCGCCAGCAGCTTGGTTGCGGACAGCAACTATGGCTACACCTTC
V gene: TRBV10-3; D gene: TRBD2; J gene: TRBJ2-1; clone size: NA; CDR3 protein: CAISESAGGAGNEQFF; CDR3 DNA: TGTGCCATCAGTGAGTCGGCCGGGGGGGCCGGCAATGAGCAGTTCTTC
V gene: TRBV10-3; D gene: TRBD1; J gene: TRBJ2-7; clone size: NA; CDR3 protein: CAISDYPRDRLTYEQYF; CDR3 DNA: TGTGCCATCAGTGACTACCCCCGGGACAGATTAACCTACGAGCAGTACTTC
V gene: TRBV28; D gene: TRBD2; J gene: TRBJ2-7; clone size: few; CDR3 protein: CASRIAGPYEQYF; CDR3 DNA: TGTGCCAGCAGGATAGCGGGCCCCTACGAGCAGTACTTC
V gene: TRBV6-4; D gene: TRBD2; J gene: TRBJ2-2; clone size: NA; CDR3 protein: CASSDSGLGAGELFF; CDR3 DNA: TGTGCCAGCAGTGACTCGGGACTAGGGGCCGGGGAGCTGTTTTTT
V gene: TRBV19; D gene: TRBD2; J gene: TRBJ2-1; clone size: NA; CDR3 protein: CASSISASGIYNEQFF; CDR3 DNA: TGTGCCAGTAGTATAAGCGCTAGCGGGATCTACAATGAGCAGTTCTTC
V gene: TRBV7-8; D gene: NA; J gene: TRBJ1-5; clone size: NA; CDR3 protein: CASRGGSNQPQHF; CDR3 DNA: TGTGCCAGCAGAGGAGGGAGTAATCAGCCCCAGCATTTT
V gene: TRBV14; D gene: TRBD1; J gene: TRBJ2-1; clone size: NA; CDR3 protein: CASSPQTGNNEQFF; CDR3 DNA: TGTGCCAGCAGCCCCCAGACAGGGAACAATGAGCAGTTCTTC
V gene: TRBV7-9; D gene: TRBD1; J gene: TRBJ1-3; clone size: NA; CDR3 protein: CASSLAPTGKGNTIYF; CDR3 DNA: TGTGCCAGCAGCTTAGCCCCGACAGGGAAAGGAAACACCATATATTTT
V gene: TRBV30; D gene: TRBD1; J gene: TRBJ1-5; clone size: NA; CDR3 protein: CAWSTGQGGNQPQHF; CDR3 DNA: TGTGCCTGGAGTACGGGACAGGGGGGAAATCAGCCCCAGCATTTT
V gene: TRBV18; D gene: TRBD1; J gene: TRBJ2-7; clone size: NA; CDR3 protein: CASSPRDRVNYEQYF; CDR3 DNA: TGTGCCAGCTCACCCCGGGACAGGGTAAACTACGAGCAGTACTTC
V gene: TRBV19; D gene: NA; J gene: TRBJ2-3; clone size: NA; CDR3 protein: CASSIRGLSTDTQYF; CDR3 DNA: TGTGCCAGTAGTATCAGGGGTCTAAGCACAGATACGCAGTATTTT
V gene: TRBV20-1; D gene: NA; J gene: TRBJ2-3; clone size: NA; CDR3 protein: CSATADTQYF; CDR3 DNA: TGCAGTGCTACGGCAGATACGCAGTATTTT
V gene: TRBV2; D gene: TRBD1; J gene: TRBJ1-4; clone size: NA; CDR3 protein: CASRGSPGQGPNEKLFF; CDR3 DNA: TGTGCCAGCAGGGGGTCCCCGGGACAGGGGCCTAATGAAAAACTGTTTTTT
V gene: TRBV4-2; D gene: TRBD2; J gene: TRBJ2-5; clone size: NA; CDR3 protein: CASSQASGGAEETQYF; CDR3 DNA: TGTGCCAGCAGCCAAGCTAGCGGGGGGGCCGAAGAGACCCAGTACTTC
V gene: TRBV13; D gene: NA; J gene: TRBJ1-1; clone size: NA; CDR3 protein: CASSSRQRPNTEAFF; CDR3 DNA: TGTGCCAGCAGCTCCCGACAAAGACCGAACACTGAAGCTTTCTTT
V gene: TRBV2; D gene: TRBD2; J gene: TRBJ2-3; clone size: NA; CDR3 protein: CASSGWGVAGSLGDTQYF; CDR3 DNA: TGTGCCAGCAGTGGGTGGGGTGTAGCGGGGTCCTTGGGAGATACGCAGTATTTT
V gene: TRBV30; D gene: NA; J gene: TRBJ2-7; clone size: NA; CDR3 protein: CAWRSPPRDFYEQYF; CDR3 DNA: TGTGCCTGGAGATCCCCCCCACGGGACTTCTACGAGCAGTACTTC
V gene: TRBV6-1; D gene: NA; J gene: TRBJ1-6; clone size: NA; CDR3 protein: CASSEDRESPLHF; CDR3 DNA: TGTGCCAGCAGTGAAGACAGGGAATCACCCCTCCACTTT
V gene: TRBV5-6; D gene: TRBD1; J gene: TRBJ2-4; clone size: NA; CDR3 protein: CASSLGTGDPLLDF; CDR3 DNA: TGTGCCAGCAGTTTAGGGACAGGCGACCCTCTCTTGGACTTC
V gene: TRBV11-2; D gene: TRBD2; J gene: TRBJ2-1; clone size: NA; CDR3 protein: CASSLDSGRGNEQFF; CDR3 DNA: TGTGCCAGCAGCTTAGATAGCGGGAGGGGAAATGAGCAGTTCTTC
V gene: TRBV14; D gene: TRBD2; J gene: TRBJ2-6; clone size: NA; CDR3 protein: CASSLGLTSSGANVLTF; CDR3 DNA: TGTGCCAGCAGTTTGGGACTAACTAGCTCTGGGGCCAACGTCCTGACTTTC